This section outlines one TCR beta chain sequence together with its context. Antigen specificity is unknown. A second about 7 to 11 cycle PCR used barcoded and J-beta primers. TCRdb re-derived calls from the 5' RACE reads in MiXCR, one entry per CDR3 protein. The sample consists of about 1.4 million distinct CDR3 sequences, around 59% of them appearing once. The data belong to a study of blood T cells in healthy people across ages. Study results and caveats: With naive T cell percentage, TCR beta diversity showed a strong correlation.

Approximately 9.1 milliliters was the volume of peripheral blood drawn from each donor. CDR1 is MGHDK and CDR2 is SYGVNS in the germline V gene. This CDR3 has 15 residues. The J segment lost 2 bases and the V segment lost 5 bases, leaving 6 bases of the junction unmatched. Sequencing used blood. This chain connects TRBV25-1 to TRBJ2-1; 7 nucleotides agree with TRBD2. This clonotype was obtained from a man younger than 35 in good health. Written as DNA, the CDR3 is TGTGCCAGCAGTAGTGGTGGGAGGGCCTACAATGAGCAGTTCTTC. Its translation is CASSSGGRAYNEQFF.